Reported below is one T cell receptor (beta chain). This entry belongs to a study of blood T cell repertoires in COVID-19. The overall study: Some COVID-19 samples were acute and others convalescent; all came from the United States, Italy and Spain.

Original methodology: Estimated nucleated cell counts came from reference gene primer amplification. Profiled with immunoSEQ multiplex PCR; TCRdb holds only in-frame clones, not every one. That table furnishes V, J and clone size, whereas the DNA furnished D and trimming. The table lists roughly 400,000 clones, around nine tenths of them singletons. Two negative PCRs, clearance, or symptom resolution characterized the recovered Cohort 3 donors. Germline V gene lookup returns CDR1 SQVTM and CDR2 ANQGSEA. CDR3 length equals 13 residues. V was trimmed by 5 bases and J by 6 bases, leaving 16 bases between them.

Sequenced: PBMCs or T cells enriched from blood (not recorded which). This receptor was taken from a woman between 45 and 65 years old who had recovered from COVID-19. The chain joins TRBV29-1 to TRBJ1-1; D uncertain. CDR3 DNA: TGCAGCGTTTTGGTACAGATGATATCTGAAGCTTTCTTT. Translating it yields CSVLVQMISEAFF. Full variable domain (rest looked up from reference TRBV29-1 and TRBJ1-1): SAVISQKPSRDICQRGTSLTIQCQVDSQVTMMFWYRQQPGQSLTLIATANQGSEATYESGFVIDKFPISRPNLTFSTLTVSNMSPEDSSIYLCSVLVQMISEAFFGQGTRLTVV.